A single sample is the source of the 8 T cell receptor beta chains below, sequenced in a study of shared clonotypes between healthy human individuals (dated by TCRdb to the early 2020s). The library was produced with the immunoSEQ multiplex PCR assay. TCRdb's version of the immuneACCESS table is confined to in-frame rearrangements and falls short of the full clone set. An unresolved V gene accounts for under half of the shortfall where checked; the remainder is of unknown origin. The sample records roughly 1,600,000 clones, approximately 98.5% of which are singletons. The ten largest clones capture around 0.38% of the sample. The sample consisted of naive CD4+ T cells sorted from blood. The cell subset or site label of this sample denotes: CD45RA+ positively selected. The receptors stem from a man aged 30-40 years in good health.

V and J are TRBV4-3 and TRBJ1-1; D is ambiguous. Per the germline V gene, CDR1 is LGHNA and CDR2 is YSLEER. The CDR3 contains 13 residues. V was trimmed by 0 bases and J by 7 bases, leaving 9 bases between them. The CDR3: CASSQDPGGEAFF. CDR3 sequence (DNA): TGCGCCAGCAGCCAAGATCCTGGCGGTGAAGCTTTCTTT.

DNA for the CDR3: TGTGCCAGCAGTTTGTTTAGGGGAACCAACGTCCTGACTTTC. Amino acids: CASSLFRGTNVLTF. The V call is TRBV28, the J call TRBJ2-6, with D maybe TRBD1 (5 bases). The CDR3 has 14 residues. Looked up from germline, CDR1 is MDHEN and CDR2 is SYDVKM. The ends were cut back, 3 bases at V and 8 bases at J, with 11 bases in the middle.

DNA for the CDR3: TGTGCCAGCAGCGAGGGAGCGATTGGGGAGTACGAGCAGTACTTC. Protein: CASSEGAIGEYEQYF. The V call is TRBV2, the J call TRBJ2-7; D possibly corresponds to TRBD2 (5 bases). Trimming removed 6 bases from V and 4 bases from J, with 19 bases in between. CDR3 length: 15 residues. Germline V gene data show CDR1 as SNHLY and CDR2 as FYNNEI.

In DNA form, the CDR3 reads TGTGCCAGCAGTTCTACAGGGGATAGTCAGCCCCAGCATTTT. It translates to CASSSTGDSQPQHF. The chain has TRBV6-5 and TRBJ1-5, with TRBD1 matching over 7 bases. The CDR3 spans 14 residues. Losses at the gene ends were 4 bases for V and 6 bases for J; bases not matched to a gene: 6. Per the germline V gene, CDR1 is MNHEY and CDR2 is SVGAGI.

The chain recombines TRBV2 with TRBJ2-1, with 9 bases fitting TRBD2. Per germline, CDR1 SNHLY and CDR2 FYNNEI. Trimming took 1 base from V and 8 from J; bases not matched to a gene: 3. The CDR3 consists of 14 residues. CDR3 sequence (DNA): TGTGCCAGCAGTGAAGAAGCGGGAGGCCATGAGCAGTTCTTC. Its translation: CASSEEAGGHEQFF. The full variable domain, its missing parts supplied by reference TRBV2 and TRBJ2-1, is EPEVTQTPSHQVTQMGQEVILRCVPISNHLYFYWYRQILGQKVEFLVSFYNNEISEKSEIFDDQFSVERPDGSNFTLKIRSTKLEDSAMYFCASSEEAGGHEQFFGPGTRLTVL.

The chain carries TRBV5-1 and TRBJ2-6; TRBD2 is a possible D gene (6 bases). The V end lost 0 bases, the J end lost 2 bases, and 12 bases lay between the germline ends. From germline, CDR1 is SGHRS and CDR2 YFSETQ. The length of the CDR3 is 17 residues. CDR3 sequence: CASSLVTGVPGANVLTF. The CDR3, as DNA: TGCGCCAGCAGCTTGGTGACGGGAGTACCTGGGGCCAACGTCCTGACTTTC.

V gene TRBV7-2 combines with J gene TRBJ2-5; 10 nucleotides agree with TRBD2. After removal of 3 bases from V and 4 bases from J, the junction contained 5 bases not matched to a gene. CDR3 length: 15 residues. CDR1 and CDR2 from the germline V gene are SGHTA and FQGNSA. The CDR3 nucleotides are TGTGCCAGCAGCTTTCTAGCGGGAGTTGTAGAGACCCAGTACTTC. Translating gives CASSFLAGVVETQYF.

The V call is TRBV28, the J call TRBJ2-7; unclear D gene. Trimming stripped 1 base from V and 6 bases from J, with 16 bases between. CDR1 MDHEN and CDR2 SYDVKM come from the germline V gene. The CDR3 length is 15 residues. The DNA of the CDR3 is TGTGCCAGCAGTTTATCCCATTCCCCAACCACCGAGCAGTACTTC. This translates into CASSLSHSPTTEQYF.